This T cell receptor (beta chain) emerged from a study of shared clonotypes between healthy human individuals. Study-wide context: With ages of 18 to 49, the donors were a couple of women and a few men. Whole-study findings and limits: Naive CD4 clonotypes overlapped across a few donors at around 5%. Relative to their counterparts shared across all four donors, non-shared clonotypes exhibited diminished generation probabilities.

Germline CDR1 and CDR2: MNHEY and SVGAGI. CDR3 length equals 15 residues. The V end lost 8 bases, the J end lost 3 bases, and 18 bases lay between the germline ends. A note on this clone: Its specificity is not known.

Splitting of each subset's genomic DNA was done evenly across several immunoSEQ plates. Measured with immunoSEQ multiplex PCR; TCRdb has only the in-frame clones, and not every one. The profile covers around 2.5 million clones, with 93% appearing a single time and approximately 0.36% taken by the ten largest. The clonotype comes from a man aged 18-30 years in good health. Some clones in this sample may be carry-over from other donors' samples. Sequencing input: naive CD4+ T cells from PBMCs. Indicated subset: CD45RA+ positively selected. The chain employs TRBV6-5 and TRBJ2-3; a weak D match, TRBD2 (5 bases). CDR3 amino acids: CASAESAADTDTQYF. The CDR3 coding sequence is TGTGCCAGCGCTGAGTCCGCAGCGGATACAGATACGCAGTATTTT.